The clone carrying this T cell receptor (beta chain) was counted only a few times. The data originate from a study of blood T cell repertoires in COVID-19. Study-level information: The United States, Italy and Spain were the sources of the acute and convalescent COVID-19 samples. The analysed material was cDNA or gDNA that came from T cells, B-cell-depleted T cells, or PBMCs.

The Seattle patients joined while their infection was active and were tracked longitudinally afterward. The CDR3 runs to 14 residues. V lost 4 bases to trimming and J lost 3 bases, with 12 bases between them. Germline V gene data show CDR1 as MGHRA and CDR2 as YSYEKL. The data were produced by immunoSEQ multiplex PCR, yet TCRdb's version contains in-frame clones alone and is incomplete. Of some 200,000 clones in the sample, 75% to 85% were seen once. Sequencing was performed on peripheral blood. This chain links TRBV4-1 with TRBJ2-5; possibly TRBD2 for D (6 bases). The sequence came from a woman between 65 and 79 years old with COVID-19, enrolled during active disease. In DNA form, the CDR3 reads TGCGCCAGCAGCCTCGGGACTCTGAAAGAGACCCAGTACTTC. It yields the protein CASSLGTLKETQYF.